This T cell receptor beta chain derives from a study of blood T cell repertoires in COVID-19. Here immunoSEQ multiplex PCR was the method, and the copy in TCRdb shows in-frame clones only, minus some. The table lists some 60,000 clones, around 90% of them singletons, with about 4.9% in the top ten. After removal of 5 bases from V and 12 bases from J, the junction contained 15 bases not matched to a gene. Germline CDR1 reads MNHEY; CDR2 reads SVGAGI. This CDR3 spans 15 amino acids. This TCR was sampled from a man aged 55 to 70 with acute or convalescent COVID-19. The chain uses TRBV6-5 and TRBJ2-1; TRBD2 matches at 8 bases. Sequencing used peripheral blood. CDR3: CASSPGLALTSRQFF. The DNA for the CDR3 is TGTGCCAGCAGTCCCGGACTAGCTCTAACATCGCGGCAGTTCTTC.